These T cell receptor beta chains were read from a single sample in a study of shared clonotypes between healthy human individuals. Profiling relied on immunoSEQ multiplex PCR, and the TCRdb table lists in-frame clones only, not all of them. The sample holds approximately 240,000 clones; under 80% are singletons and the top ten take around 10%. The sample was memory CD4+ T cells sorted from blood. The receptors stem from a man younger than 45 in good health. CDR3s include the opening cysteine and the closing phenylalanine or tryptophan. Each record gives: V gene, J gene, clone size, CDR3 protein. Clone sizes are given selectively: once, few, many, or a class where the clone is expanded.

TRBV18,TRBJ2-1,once,CASSPLRNEQFF
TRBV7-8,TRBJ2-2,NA,CASSLVVSRTGELFF
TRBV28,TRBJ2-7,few,CASSLQGDEQYF
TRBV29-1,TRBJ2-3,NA,CSFLLAGGGTDTQYF
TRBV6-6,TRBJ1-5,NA,CASSGASITVQPQHF
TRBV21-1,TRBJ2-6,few,CASSKEGIGTGRASGANVLTF
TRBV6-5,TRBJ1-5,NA,CASSYSGLGNQPQHF
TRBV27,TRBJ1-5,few,CASSGQGQGGQPQHF
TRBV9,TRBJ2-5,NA,CASSVGAGSGLFQETQYF
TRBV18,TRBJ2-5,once,CASSYLYRDGQETQYF
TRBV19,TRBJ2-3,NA,CASSPSSGPLTDTQYF
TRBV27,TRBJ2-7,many,CASSPTWAAGEQYF
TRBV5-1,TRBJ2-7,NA,CASSVGQGREQYF
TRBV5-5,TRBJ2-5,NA,CASSFLPRQGTQETQYF
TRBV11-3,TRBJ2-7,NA,CASSANYRGEQYF
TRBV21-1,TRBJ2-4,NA,CASSKGVGGATKNIQYF